The 10 T cell receptor beta chains below come from one sample, sequenced in a study of post-analysis software for immune sequencing data. No antigen has been identified for these receptors. Study-wide results and limits: A handful of TRBV segments were significantly more frequent in patients than in controls. TRBV5-6, TRBV5-1 and TRBV20-1 were among these segments.

cDNA libraries of TCR beta carried unique molecular identifiers. TCRdb fed the PCR reads into MiXCR, producing one record per CDR3 protein. The table has roughly 670,000 distinct CDR3 sequences, over 45% seen once. Material: blood. These receptors originate from a girl aged 2 to 10 with multiple sclerosis.

The chain combines TRBV11-2 with TRBJ2-7, with 12 bases that match TRBD2. The CDR3 covers 15 residues. Germline loops: CDR1 SGHAT, CDR2 FQNNGV. With V trimmed by 5 bases and J by 5 bases, 7 bases remained unmatched. The CDR3 region is CASSRRTSGIHEQYF. DNA for the CDR3: TGTGCCAGCAGCCGCCGGACTAGCGGGATCCACGAGCAGTACTTC.

J is TRBJ1-2 and V is TRBV11-2; D remains ambiguous. The CDR3 loop spans 17 amino acids. Germline CDR1 reads SGHAT; CDR2 reads FQNNGV. V lost 0 bases to trimming and J lost 0 bases, with 14 bases between them. CDR3 in DNA: TGTGCCAGCAGCTTAGAACCGGGATCATTAGCTAACTATGGCTACACCTTC. It yields the protein CASSLEPGSLANYGYTF.

The gene calls are TRBV10-3 and TRBJ2-1, with TRBD2 identical over 15 bases. CDR3 length equals 16 residues. The trim removed 3 bases at V and 9 bases at J, leaving 6 bases unmatched. Looked up from germline, CDR1 is ENHRY and CDR2 is SYGVKD. CDR3 DNA sequence: TGTGCCATCAGTGATCCAGGACTAGCGGGAGGGAGTGAGCAGTTCTTC. Its translation: CAISDPGLAGGSEQFF.

The chain is built from TRBV5-1 and TRBJ1-2; 10 nucleotides line up with TRBD1. This CDR3 has 15 amino acids. V lost 1 base and J lost 10; bases outside the gene matches: 10. From germline, CDR1 is SGHRS and CDR2 YFSETQ. CDR3 region: CASSLPGQGTWYYTF. The CDR3 coding sequence is TGCGCCAGCAGCTTGCCGGGACAGGGGACTTGGTACTACACCTTC.

The chain recombines TRBV29-1 with TRBJ2-3; a weak D match, TRBD2 (5 bases). Trimming removed 4 bases from V and 4 bases from J, with 6 bases in between. From germline, CDR1 is SQVTM and CDR2 ANQGSEA. CDR3 length: 11 amino acids. The CDR3 spells CSVGSADTQYF. The DNA of the CDR3 is TGCAGCGTTGGTAGCGCAGATACGCAGTATTTT.

The chain links TRBV29-1 to TRBJ2-1, with 8 bases lining up with TRBD1. Germline assignment: CDR1 SQVTM and CDR2 ANQGSEA. CDR3 length equals 13 residues. Germline trimming cut 6 bases from V and 6 bases from J; bases unmatched to any gene: 7. CDR3 sequence reads: CSVIRDRGNEQFF. The CDR3 nucleotides are TGCAGCGTCATACGTGACAGGGGCAATGAGCAGTTCTTC.

The CDR3 sequence is CASSQVTGYASPLHF. The CDR3 DNA reads as TGTGCCAGCAGCCAGGTGACAGGGTACGCTTCACCCCTCCACTTT. The rearrangement joins TRBV14 to TRBJ1-6, with 7 bases lining up with TRBD1. The germline gives CDR1 SGHDN, CDR2 FVKESK. Unmatched junction bases numbered 8, after V lost 3 bases and J lost 9 bases. The CDR3 extends over 15 amino acids.

This chain uses TRBV7-9 with TRBJ1-2; TRBD1 might be the D (6 bases). V was trimmed by 3 bases and J by 4 bases, leaving 15 bases between them. The CDR3 covers 15 residues. Germline CDR1 and CDR2: SEHNR and FQNEAQ (reference sequence). The CDR3 DNA reads as TGTGCCAGCAGCTTCTCAGGGGCGCCCATCTATGGCTACACCTTC. It codes for CASSFSGAPIYGYTF.

The genes are TRBV11-2 and TRBJ2-1; TRBD1 matches 8 bases. The germline V gene has CDR1 SGHAT and CDR2 FQNNGV. CDR3 size: 15 residues. V lost 5 bases to trimming and J lost 5 bases; unmatched junction nucleotides: 8. The CDR3 nucleotides read TGTGCCAGCAGCGACCAGGGGACAGGTAACAATGAGCAGTTCTTC. Translating gives CASSDQGTGNNEQFF.

The rearrangement joins TRBV6-1 to TRBJ2-5; TRBD2 aligns across 9 bases. The CDR3 contains 17 residues. V lost 6 bases and J lost 0; bases outside the gene matches: 11. Germline V gene sequence: CDR1 MNHNS, CDR2 SASEGT. CDR3 bases: TGTGCCAGCAGAGCGATAGCGGGAGCTATATACCAAGAGACCCAGTACTTC. Translation gives CASRAIAGAIYQETQYF.